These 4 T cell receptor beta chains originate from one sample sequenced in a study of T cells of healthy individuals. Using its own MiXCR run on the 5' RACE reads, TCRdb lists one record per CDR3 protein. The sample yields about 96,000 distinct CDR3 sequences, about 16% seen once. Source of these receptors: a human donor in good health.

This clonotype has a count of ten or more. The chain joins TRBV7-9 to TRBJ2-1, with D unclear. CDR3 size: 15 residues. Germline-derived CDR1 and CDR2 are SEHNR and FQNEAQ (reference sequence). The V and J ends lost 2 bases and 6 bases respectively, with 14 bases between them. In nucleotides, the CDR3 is TGTGCCAGCAGCTTATCACTTTTAAGGAGCAATGAGCAGTTCTTC. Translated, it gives CASSLSLLRSNEQFF.

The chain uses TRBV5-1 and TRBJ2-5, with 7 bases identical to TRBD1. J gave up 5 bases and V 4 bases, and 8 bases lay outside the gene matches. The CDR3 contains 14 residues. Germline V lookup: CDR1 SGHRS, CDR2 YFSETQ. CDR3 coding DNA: TGCGCCAGCAGCCCGAGGGACAGTTCGGAGACCCAGTACTTC. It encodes CASSPRDSSETQYF. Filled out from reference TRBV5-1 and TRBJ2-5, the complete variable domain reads KAGVTQTPRYLIKTRGQQVTLSCSPISGHRSVSWYQQTPGQGLQFLFEYFSETQRNKGNFPGRFSGRQFSNSRSEMNVSTLELGDSALYLCASSPRDSSETQYFGPGTRLLVL.

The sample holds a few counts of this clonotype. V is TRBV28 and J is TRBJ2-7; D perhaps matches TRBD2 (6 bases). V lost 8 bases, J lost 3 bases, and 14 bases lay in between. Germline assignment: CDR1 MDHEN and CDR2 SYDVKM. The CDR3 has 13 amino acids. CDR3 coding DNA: TGTGCCAGCCGGGGCGGAGGGGACTACGAGCAGTACTTC. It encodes CASRGGGDYEQYF.

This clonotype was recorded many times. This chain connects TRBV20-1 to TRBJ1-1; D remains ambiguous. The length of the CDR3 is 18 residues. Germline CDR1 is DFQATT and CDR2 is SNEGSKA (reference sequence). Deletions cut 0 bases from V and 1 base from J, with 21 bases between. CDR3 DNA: TGCAGTGCTAGAGATTCACCGTTGTTTAACAGAAGGAACACTGAAGCTTTCTTT. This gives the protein CSARDSPLFNRRNTEAFF.